This record covers a single TCR beta chain. No antigen is known for it. The method was immunoSEQ multiplex PCR; TCRdb's version includes in-frame clones alone and lacks a portion of them. The sample has about 42,000 clones, roughly 77% seen once. The sample comes from a study of STAT3 mutations in large granular lymphocyte leukemia. On the study more broadly: Canonical activating STAT3 mutations were detected in roughly half of the longitudinally sequenced T-LGLL patients. Regarding the study as a whole: Clonal expansion was inferred from samples taken at other timepoints. In T-cell large granular lymphocyte leukemia, about half of patients showed multiple immunodominant subclonotypes. Sampling intervals varied between patients and samples.

This CDR3 is 17 amino acids long. The V gene lost 1 base and the J gene lost 1 base, with 17 bases spanning the gap. Germline CDR1 reads SGHDT; CDR2 reads YYEEEE. This chain links TRBV5-6 with TRBJ1-2; possibly TRBD1 for D (5 bases). Specimen: PBMCs. The receptor was derived from a human donor with T large granular lymphocyte leukemia. Some clones in this sample may be carry-over from other donors' samples. The CDR3 DNA is TGTGCCAGCAGCTTGTGGGGCAGGGATCTTCATAACTATGGCTACACCTTC. This encodes CASSLWGRDLHNYGYTF.